The rows below give T cell receptor beta chains drawn from one sample of a study of early T cells in non-severe SARS-CoV-2 infection. TCRdb reprocessed the 5' RACE reads with MiXCR, giving one entry per CDR3 protein. Among just over 60,000 distinct CDR3 sequences, around 9.9% were seen once, and the ten largest hold 1.2%. Specimen: whole blood. These receptor sequences come from an adult who was a healthcare worker with PCR-confirmed SARS-CoV-2 infection or an uninfected control (not recorded which). Each CDR3 is given with its conserved first and last residue. A D gene is named only where the DNA matches it firmly. Clone sizes are given selectively: once, few, many, or a class where the clone is expanded.

>TRBV5-1|TRBJ2-2|NA|few
CASAETIAGELFF
TGCGCCAGCGCAGAAACTATCGCCGGGGAGCTGTTTTTT
>TRBV6-5|TRBJ2-3|NA|NA
CASRGRDISTDTQYF
TGTGCCAGCAGGGGTAGGGACATAAGCACAGATACGCAGTATTTT
>TRBV10-3|TRBJ2-2|TRBD2|NA
CAISSSGGHGGELFF
TGTGCCATCAGTTCTAGCGGGGGGCACGGCGGGGAGCTGTTTTTT
>TRBV12-3/TRBV12-4|TRBJ1-5|NA|NA
CASSFHSRASNQPQHF
TGTGCCAGCAGTTTCCATAGTAGGGCTAGCAATCAGCCCCAGCATTTT
>TRBV2|TRBJ2-3|NA|few
CASSTFADTQYF
TGTGCCAGCAGCACCTTCGCGGATACGCAGTATTTT
>TRBV2|TRBJ2-3|NA|few
CASTVAPTDTQYF
TGTGCCAGCACGGTAGCTCCCACAGATACGCAGTATTTT
>TRBV19|TRBJ1-2|TRBD1|NA
CASRLQGTPLYGYTF
TGTGCCAGTAGACTACAGGGGACCCCATTATATGGCTACACCTTC
>TRBV7-2|TRBJ1-1|NA|NA
CASTFLIGANTEAFF
TGTGCCAGCACCTTTCTCATCGGAGCGAACACTGAAGCTTTCTTT
>TRBV27|TRBJ1-1|TRBD1|NA
CASSADRSMNTEAFF
TGTGCCAGCAGTGCGGACAGGAGTATGAACACTGAAGCTTTCTTT
>TRBV5-4|TRBJ1-2|NA|many
CASSLSNYGYTF
TGTGCCAGCAGCCTCTCTAACTATGGCTACACCTTC
>TRBV6-1|TRBJ2-5|TRBD2|few
CASSEMGGYQETQYF
TGTGCCAGCAGTGAAATGGGAGGGTACCAAGAGACCCAGTACTTC
>TRBV29-1|TRBJ2-3|NA|NA
CSAARGTTTDTQYF
TGCAGCGCCGCCCGCGGGACAACCACAGATACGCAGTATTTT
>TRBV14|TRBJ1-2|NA|NA
CASSQDRLREDGYTF
TGTGCCAGCAGCCAAGATCGGTTAAGGGAGGATGGCTACACCTTC